Below, 28 T cell receptor beta chains from the same sample are listed, as sequenced in a study of blood T cell repertoires in COVID-19. Libraries were prepared by immunoSEQ multiplex PCR; TCRdb keeps only in-frame clonotypes and omits some of them. The profile shows about 390,000 clones, 80% to 90% of them singletons. Sequenced material: peripheral blood. The receptor set was obtained from a woman between 55 and 75 years old with COVID-19, enrolled during active disease.

This sequence joins TRBV7-8 and TRBJ2-7; D gene unclear. The CDR3 is 14 amino acids. Trimming removed 7 bases at V and 3 bases at J, with 16 bases between. Germline loops: CDR1 SGHVS, CDR2 FQNEAQ. The CDR3: CASTLGLTLYEQYF. The CDR3 DNA reads as TGTGCCAGCACCCTAGGCCTAACTCTCTACGAGCAGTACTTC.

The CDR3 sequence: CASSTGGRNTEAFF. As DNA, the CDR3 is TGTGCCAGCTCAACAGGGGGCCGGAACACTGAAGCTTTCTTT. The chain uses TRBV18 and TRBJ1-1, with 9 bases aligning to TRBD1. This CDR3 contains 14 residues. V was clipped by 5 bases and J by 1 base; unmatched bases: 2. Germline loops: CDR1 KGHSH, CDR2 LQKENI.

The chain combines TRBV11-2 with TRBJ2-6, with D perhaps matching TRBD1 (5 bases). Germline lookup yields CDR1 SGHAT and CDR2 FQNNGV. This CDR3 has 16 residues. V was clipped by 6 bases and J by 1 base, with 13 bases between them. This CDR3 reads CASSPGIGSGANVLTF. As DNA, the CDR3 is TGTGCCAGCAGTCCAGGGATAGGGTCTGGGGCCAACGTCCTGACTTTC.

The chain employs TRBV10-2 and TRBJ1-5; D is unresolved. The length of the CDR3 is 15 residues. Looked up from germline, CDR1 is WSHSY and CDR2 is SAAADI. V was pared by 0 bases and J by 3 bases, with 9 bases between. The CDR3 DNA follows: TGCGCCAGCAGTGAGTCGGCACAACACAATCAGCCCCAGCATTTT. Its protein product is CASSESAQHNQPQHF.

V usage is TRBV6-2 or TRBV6-3 and J usage is TRBJ2-3; 10 bases fit TRBD2. After removal of 6 bases from V and 2 bases from J, the junction contained 17 bases not matched to a gene. The CDR3 contains 19 residues. Germline V CDR1 and CDR2: MNHEY, SVGEGT. In nucleotides, the CDR3 is TGTGCCAGCAGCGGGCGTTCTGGGGCTAGCGGGGGTGTCACAGATACGCAGTATTTT. Protein sequence: CASSGRSGASGGVTDTQYF.

The V call is TRBV18, the J call TRBJ1-5; D remains ambiguous. The CDR3 totals 14 residues. Germline CDR1 reads KGHSH; CDR2 reads LQKENI. CDR3 sequence reads: CAASTGNRNQPQHF. Here the CDR3 DNA reads TGTGCAGCTTCAACGGGGAATAGGAATCAGCCCCAGCATTTT.

J is TRBJ2-2 and V is TRBV3-1 (or the pseudogene TRBV3-2); 8 bases map to TRBD1. This CDR3 region has 14 residues. V trimming: 6 bases; J trimming: 3 bases; junction bases outside the gene matches: 3. Per the germline V gene, CDR1 is LGHDT and CDR2 is YNNKEL (reference sequence). The CDR3 DNA follows: TGTGCCAGCAGTAAGACAGGGGACACCGGGGAGCTGTTTTTT. Protein: CASSKTGDTGELFF.

This chain uses TRBV12-5 with TRBJ2-3; no clear D gene. The V gene's germline CDR1 is LGHNT and CDR2 FRNRAP. The CDR3 has 12 residues. Trimming cost V 6 bases and J 2 bases, with 6 bases left between them. This CDR3 is CASGQTTDTQYF. In DNA, the CDR3 is TGTGCTAGTGGACAGACCACAGATACGCAGTATTTT.

The chain carries TRBV3-1 (or the pseudogene TRBV3-2) and TRBJ2-5; 10 positions agree with TRBD2. Per germline, CDR1 LGHDT and CDR2 YNNKEL (reference sequence). Germline trimming cut 5 bases from V and 5 bases from J; bases unmatched to any gene: 11. The CDR3 length is 16 residues. CDR3 in amino acids: CASSYRSGGAVETQYF. DNA of the CDR3: TGTGCCAGCAGCTATCGCAGCGGGGGGGCCGTGGAGACCCAGTACTTC.

This chain joins TRBV27 and TRBJ1-5; D remains ambiguous. Looked up from germline, CDR1 is MNHEY and CDR2 is SMNVEV (reference sequence). The CDR3 is 13 residues long. Trimming pared 2 bases from V and 4 bases from J, leaving 6 bases between. The CDR3 sequence is CASSLVSNQPQHF. The CDR3 bases are TGTGCCAGCAGTTTAGTTAGTAATCAGCCCCAGCATTTT.

CDR3 in amino acids: CASNTGGAWADTQYF. The DNA for the CDR3 is TGTGCCAGCAATACTGGAGGGGCTTGGGCAGATACGCAGTATTTT. The chain couples TRBV7-6 to TRBJ2-3, with D possibly TRBD2 on 6 matching bases. The V gene's germline CDR1 is SGHVS and CDR2 FNYEAQ. The CDR3 is 15 residues long. V lost 7 bases, J lost 4 bases, and 18 bases lay in between.

The rearrangement uses TRBV19 and TRBJ2-3, with 10 bases matching TRBD2. Germline V gene lookup returns CDR1 LNHDA and CDR2 SQIVND (reference sequence). V lost 3 bases to trimming and J lost 4 bases; unmatched junction nucleotides: 10. The CDR3 has 17 residues. Here the CDR3 reads CASSMLGQRGGPDTQYF. CDR3 coding DNA: TGTGCCAGTAGTATGTTGGGGCAGCGGGGGGGCCCAGATACGCAGTATTTT.

This chain joins TRBV7-2 and TRBJ1-2, with 8 positions matching TRBD1. The CDR3 runs to 15 residues. Looked up from germline, CDR1 is SGHTA and CDR2 is FQGNSA. Trimming took 1 base from V and 8 from J; bases not matched to a gene: 9. DNA of the CDR3: TGTGCCAGCAGCTTAGGACTAGGACAGGGTTTGGGCTACACCTTC. Protein sequence: CASSLGLGQGLGYTF.

The CDR3 sequence: CASSRQGYNSPLHF. The CDR3 coding sequence is TGTGCCAGCAGCCGACAGGGCTATAATTCACCCCTCCACTTT. The genes are TRBV3-1 (or the pseudogene TRBV3-2) and TRBJ1-6, with 7 bases aligning to TRBD1. Per the germline V gene, CDR1 is LGHDT and CDR2 is YNNKEL (reference sequence). With 4 bases clipped from V and 3 bases from J, the junction kept 0 bases outside the gene matches. There are 14 residues in the CDR3.

This chain uses TRBV7-3 with TRBJ2-1, with 9 bases identical to TRBD1. The CDR3 contains 16 residues. After removal of 5 bases from V and 2 bases from J, the junction contained 7 bases not matched to a gene. Germline-derived CDR1 and CDR2 are SGHTA and FQGTGA. CDR3 residues: CASSPSQGAAYNEQFF. In DNA form, the CDR3 reads TGTGCCAGCAGCCCGTCACAGGGGGCGGCCTACAATGAGCAGTTCTTC.

This chain joins TRBV5-4 and TRBJ1-3, with 7 bases aligning to TRBD1. With V trimmed by 4 bases and J by 4 bases, 17 bases remained unmatched. CDR3 length equals 18 residues. The germline gives CDR1 SGHNT, CDR2 YYREEE (reference sequence). CDR3 amino acids: CASSVLTGASTAGNTIYF. In DNA, the CDR3 is TGTGCCAGCAGCGTGCTCACAGGGGCAAGTACGGCCGGAAACACCATATATTTT.

This clone was detected once. The V gene is TRBV11-3, the J gene TRBJ2-3, with 7 bases aligning to TRBD1. The germline CDR1 and CDR2 sequences are SGHNT and YENEEA. The ends lost 5 bases at V and 2 bases at J; junction bases unmatched: 7. CDR3 length: 15 residues. The CDR3 protein is CASSRDSSLTDTQYF. CDR3 sequence (DNA): TGTGCCAGCAGCCGGGACAGCTCTCTCACAGATACGCAGTATTTT.

This chain connects TRBV28 to TRBJ2-4, with TRBD1 matching 8 bases. The length of the CDR3 is 15 residues. The V gene's germline CDR1 is MDHEN and CDR2 SYDVKM. Germline trimming cut 5 bases from V and 0 bases from J; bases unmatched to any gene: 3. The CDR3 sequence: CASSGQGTAKNIQYF. The CDR3 nucleotides read TGTGCCAGCAGTGGACAGGGAACAGCCAAAAACATTCAGTACTTC.

This sequence joins TRBV19 and TRBJ1-3; 9 bases are a match to TRBD1. With 10 bases clipped from V and 7 bases from J, the junction kept 8 bases outside the gene matches. Germline loops: CDR1 LNHDA, CDR2 SQIVND (reference sequence). The CDR3 is 13 amino acids. CDR3 in amino acids: CATSGTGRNTIYF. In DNA form, the CDR3 reads TGTGCCACCAGTGGGACAGGGAGGAACACCATATATTTT.

V and J are TRBV5-1 and TRBJ2-1, with 10 bases identical to TRBD1. With V trimmed by 7 bases and J by 4 bases, 5 bases remained unmatched. This CDR3 has 14 amino acids. Per the germline V gene, CDR1 is SGHRS and CDR2 is YFSETQ. CDR3 region: CASQGTGVYNEQFF. The CDR3 nucleotides are TGCGCCAGCCAAGGGACAGGGGTTTACAATGAGCAGTTCTTC.

This clone was seen more than once but under ten times. The chain employs TRBV6-5 and TRBJ1-5; the D is unclear. The CDR3 sequence is 13 residues long. Germline V gene data show CDR1 as MNHEY and CDR2 as SVGAGI. Trimming left V 2 bases short and J 5 bases short, with 7 bases between. CDR3 protein: CASSYGLHQPQHF. DNA of the CDR3: TGTGCCAGCAGTTACGGGCTCCATCAGCCCCAGCATTTT.

The chain employs TRBV5-1 and TRBJ1-6; D remains unclear. CDR3 length: 15 amino acids. V lost 4 bases to trimming and J lost 0 bases, with 8 bases between them. Germline CDR1 and CDR2: SGHRS and YFSETQ. Here the CDR3 reads CASSPVDSYNSPLHF. CDR3 nucleotide sequence: TGCGCCAGCAGCCCGGTCGACTCCTATAATTCACCCCTCCACTTT. Using reference TRBV5-1 and TRBJ1-6 for the parts outside the CDR3, the full variable domain is KAGVTQTPRYLIKTRGQQVTLSCSPISGHRSVSWYQQTPGQGLQFLFEYFSETQRNKGNFPGRFSGRQFSNSRSEMNVSTLELGDSALYLCASSPVDSYNSPLHFGNGTRLTVT.

The V gene is TRBV4-1, the J gene TRBJ1-1, with D possibly matching TRBD1 (6 bases). Between the trimmed V and J ends, which lost 3 bases and 5 bases, there was a span of 13 bases. From germline, CDR1 is MGHRA and CDR2 YSYEKL. The CDR3 totals 14 residues. CDR3 DNA: TGCGCCAGCAGCCAGGCACAGGGATGGACTGAAGCTTTCTTT. Its protein product is CASSQAQGWTEAFF.

V is TRBV10-3 and J is TRBJ1-1; D might be TRBD1 (6 bases). With 6 bases removed from V and 1 base from J, the gap between germline ends came to 9 bases. Germline CDR1 reads ENHRY; CDR2 reads SYGVKD. This CDR3 comprises 13 residues. CDR3 nucleotides: TGTGCCATCAGCCTGACAGGGAACACTGAAGCTTTCTTT. It yields the protein CAISLTGNTEAFF.

The V gene is TRBV19, the J gene TRBJ1-6; no clear D gene. Looked up from germline, CDR1 is LNHDA and CDR2 is SQIVND (reference sequence). CDR3 length: 14 amino acids. Trimming shortened V by 4 bases and J by 7 bases, and 11 bases separated the two germline ends. The CDR3 reads CASSTQVSNSPLHF. In DNA form, the CDR3 reads TGTGCCAGTAGTACTCAGGTTTCCAATTCACCCCTCCACTTT.

The chain is built from TRBV5-4 and TRBJ2-5, with 7 bases fitting TRBD1. Germline trimming cut 2 bases from V and 1 base from J; bases unmatched to any gene: 5. The CDR3 extends over 15 amino acids. The V gene's germline CDR1 is SGHNT and CDR2 YYREEE (reference sequence). The CDR3 is CASSFRTGSQETQYF. CDR3 in DNA: TGTGCCAGCAGCTTCCGGACAGGCTCCCAAGAGACCCAGTACTTC.

The chain has TRBV9 and TRBJ1-2; the D gene is possibly TRBD1 (5 bases). V was pared by 2 bases and J by 8 bases, with 22 bases between. The germline V gene encodes CDR1 SGDLS and CDR2 YYNGEE. CDR3 length equals 16 residues. The DNA of the CDR3 is TGTGCCAGCAGCGTGGGAGAGGGACTCCCGACGGGAGGCTACACCTTC. Its translation: CASSVGEGLPTGGYTF.

The gene calls are TRBV7-8 and TRBJ1-1, with 12 nucleotides matching TRBD1. This CDR3 has 17 residues. The trim removed 1 base at V and 7 bases at J, leaving 10 bases unmatched. Germline loops: CDR1 SGHVS, CDR2 FQNEAQ. DNA of the CDR3: TGTGCCAGCAGCTTAGGGGACAGGGGGCGTAAGGATCTTGAAGCTTTCTTT. This codes for CASSLGDRGRKDLEAFF.